This T cell receptor (beta chain) stems from a study of cytomegalovirus exposure and HLA in healthy donors. Study summary: Both the approximately 130 validation repertoires and the roughly 700 first-cohort repertoires used the same platform, as reported by a later analysis.

Study conclusions and caveats: The classifier reportedly diagnosed cytomegalovirus status with high specificity and sensitivity. It was found in a later analysis that first-cohort TCR clusters tended to co-occur in the approximately 120 validation repertoires. The investigators catalogued 150 or so TCR beta chains as cytomegalovirus-associated.

TCRdb's table, derived via immunoSEQ multiplex PCR, lists solely in-frame clones and lacks some. The data hold about 180,000 clones, with about nine tenths observed a single time. Between the trimmed V and J ends, which lost 3 bases and 1 base, there was a span of 7 bases. The CDR3 contains 14 residues. The germline V gene has CDR1 SGDLS and CDR2 YYNGEE. Points on this clone: Its antigen is not known.

This chain joins TRBV9 and TRBJ2-2, with a tentative D call TRBD2 (5 bases). This receptor was identified in a man between 18 and 35 years old in good health and CMV-seropositive. Sample: PBMCs. The CDR3 region is CASSGTQNTGELFF. The CDR3 nucleotides are TGTGCCAGCAGCGGGACTCAGAACACCGGGGAGCTGTTTTTT.